This note documents a single T cell receptor (beta chain) sequence. Its antigen is unknown. The record originates from a study of T cells in Graves' hyperthyroidism and ophthalmopathy. The V segment lost 6 bases and the J segment 1 base; nucleotides outside the gene matches: 2. The CDR3 consists of 14 residues. Germline CDR1 ENHRY, CDR2 SYGVKD. Points from the study as a whole: Most clonotypes that expanded in the thyroid above 0.001 also showed up in blood.

Regions amplified from RNA transcripts were the TCR beta CDR3 regions. An initial round of RT-PCR targeting the TCR CDR3 relied on the HTBI primer set. Each CDR3 protein is one row after TCRdb ran MiXCR on the multiplex PCR reads. In the table there are hundreds of thousands of distinct CDR3 sequences, about a sixth of which are singletons. The sequence was collected from a young woman with Graves' ophthalmopathy. This chain connects TRBV10-3 to TRBJ2-3; TRBD2 matches at 9 bases. Input material: blood. CDR3 DNA sequence: TGTGCCATCAGCGCTAGCGGGGGCACAGATACGCAGTATTTT. This codes for CAISASGGTDTQYF.